This TCR beta chain was identified during a study of cytomegalovirus exposure and HLA in healthy donors. On this clone itself: What it binds is unknown.

General study results and limits: A later analysis reportedly found fewer N-insertions in an Asian-associated ancestry cluster than the roughly 670-donor mean. The dataset shows that most TCR sequences were rare, while some public TCRs occurred in many donors. An analysis done earlier found most TCR beta V segments productive about 87% or about 30% of the time. With high specificity and sensitivity, the classifier reportedly diagnosed cytomegalovirus status.

The primer mix had 60 Vbeta and 13 Jbeta primers. Method: immunoSEQ multiplex PCR; TCRdb's copy keeps in-frame clones and lacks some. The table has 200,000 to 250,000 clones, approximately 80% seen once. V lost 2 bases to trimming and J lost 7 bases; unmatched junction nucleotides: 11. In germline, CDR1 is PRHDT, CDR2 FYEKMQ (reference sequence). This CDR3 is built from 16 residues. Material: PBMCs. V usage is TRBV13 and J usage is TRBJ1-2; 9 bases map to TRBD1. The sequence was collected from a boy between 2 and 15 years old in good health and CMV-seronegative. CDR3 bases: TGTGCCAGCAGCTTAAGTTCAACCGGGACAGGGATTGGCTACACCTTC. As protein: CASSLSSTGTGIGYTF.